This TCR beta chain appears in the sequencing data of a study of blood T cell repertoires in COVID-19. Study in general: Acute and convalescent COVID-19 samples came from the United States, Italy and Spain. The analysed material was cDNA or gDNA that came from T cells, B-cell-depleted T cells, or PBMCs.

As processed by the authors: Estimation of nucleated cell counts relied on the amplification of reference gene primers. Data came from immunoSEQ multiplex PCR; TCRdb stores just in-frame clones and leaves some out. D and trimming were read from the DNA, whereas the V and J calls and clone size are those reported in that table. The sample yields over 85,000 clones, about 90% seen once. This clonotype was obtained from a human donor in a cohort sampled during active COVID-19. Sequenced: peripheral blood.

In DNA form, the CDR3 reads TGTGCCAGCAGTACCCTCACCCGGGAGCCCCCCTACGAGCAGTACTTC. This gives the protein CASSTLTREPPYEQYF. The rearrangement joins TRBV6-6 to TRBJ2-7, with D possibly matching TRBD2 (6 bases). Looked up from germline, CDR1 is MNHNY and CDR2 is SVGAGI (reference sequence). This CDR3 spans 16 amino acids. V was pared by 5 bases and J by 2 bases, with 19 bases between.